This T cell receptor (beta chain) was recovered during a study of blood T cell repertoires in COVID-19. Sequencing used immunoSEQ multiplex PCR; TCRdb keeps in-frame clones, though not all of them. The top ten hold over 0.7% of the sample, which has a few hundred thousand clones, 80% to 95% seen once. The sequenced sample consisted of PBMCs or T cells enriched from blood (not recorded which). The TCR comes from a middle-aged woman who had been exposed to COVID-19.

The CDR3 protein is CASSFRGWGTDTQYF. The CDR3 DNA follows: TGTGCCAGCAGCTTTAGGGGTTGGGGCACAGATACGCAGTATTTT. The chain couples TRBV11-3 to TRBJ2-3; possible D gene TRBD1, 5 bases. The V end lost 3 bases, the J end lost 1 base, and 11 bases lay between the germline ends. The CDR3 is 15 residues long. CDR1 and CDR2 (germline): SGHNT, YENEEA.